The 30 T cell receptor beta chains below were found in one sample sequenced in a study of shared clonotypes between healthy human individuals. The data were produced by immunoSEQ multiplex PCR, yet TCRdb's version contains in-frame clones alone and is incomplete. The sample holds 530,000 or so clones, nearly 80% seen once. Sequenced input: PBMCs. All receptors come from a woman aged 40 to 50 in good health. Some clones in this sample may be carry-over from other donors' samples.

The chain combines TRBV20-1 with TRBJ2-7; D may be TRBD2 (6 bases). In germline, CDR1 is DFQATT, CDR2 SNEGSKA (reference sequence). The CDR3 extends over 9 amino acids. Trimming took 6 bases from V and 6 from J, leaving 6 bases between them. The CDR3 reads CSAGGEQYF. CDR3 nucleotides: TGCAGTGCCGGGGGCGAGCAGTACTTC.

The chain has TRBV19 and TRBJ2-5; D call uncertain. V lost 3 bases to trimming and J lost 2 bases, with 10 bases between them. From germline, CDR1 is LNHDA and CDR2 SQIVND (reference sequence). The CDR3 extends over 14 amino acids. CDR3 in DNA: TGTGCCAGTAGTATTGGGGTGCGGCAAGAGACCCAGTACTTC. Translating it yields CASSIGVRQETQYF. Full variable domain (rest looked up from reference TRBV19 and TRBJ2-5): DGGITQSPKYLFRKEGQNVTLSCEQNLNHDAMYWYRQDPGQGLRLIYYSQIVNDFQKGDIAEGYSVSREKKESFPLTVTSAQKNPTAFYLCASSIGVRQETQYFGPGTRLLVL.

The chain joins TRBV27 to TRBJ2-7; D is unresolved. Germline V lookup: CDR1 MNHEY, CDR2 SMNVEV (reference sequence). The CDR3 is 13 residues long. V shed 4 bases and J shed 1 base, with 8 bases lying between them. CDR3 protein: CASSSWRSYEQYF. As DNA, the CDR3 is TGTGCCAGCAGTTCATGGCGGTCCTACGAGCAGTACTTC.

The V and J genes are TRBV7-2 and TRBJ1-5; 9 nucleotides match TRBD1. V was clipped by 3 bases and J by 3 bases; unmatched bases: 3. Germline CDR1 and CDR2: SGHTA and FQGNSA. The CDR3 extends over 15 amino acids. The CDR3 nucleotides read TGTGCCAGCAGCTTGGGACAGGGCCACAATCAGCCCCAGCATTTT. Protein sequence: CASSLGQGHNQPQHF.

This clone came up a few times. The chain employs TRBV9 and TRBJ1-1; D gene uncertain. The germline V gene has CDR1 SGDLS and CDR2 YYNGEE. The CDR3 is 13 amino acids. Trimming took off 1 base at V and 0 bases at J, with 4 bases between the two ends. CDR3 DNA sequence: TGTGCCAGCAGCGTATCCATGAACACTGAAGCTTTCTTT. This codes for CASSVSMNTEAFF.

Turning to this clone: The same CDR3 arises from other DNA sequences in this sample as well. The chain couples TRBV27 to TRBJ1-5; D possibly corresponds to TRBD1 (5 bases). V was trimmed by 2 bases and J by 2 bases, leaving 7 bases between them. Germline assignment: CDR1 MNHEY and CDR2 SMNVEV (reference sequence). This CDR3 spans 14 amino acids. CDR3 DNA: TGTGCCAGCAGTTTACTGGGGGGCAATCAGCCCCAGCATTTT. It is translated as CASSLLGGNQPQHF.

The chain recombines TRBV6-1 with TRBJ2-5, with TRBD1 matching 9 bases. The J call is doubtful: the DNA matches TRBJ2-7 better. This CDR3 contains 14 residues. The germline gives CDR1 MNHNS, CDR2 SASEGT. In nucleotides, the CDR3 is TGTGCCAGCAGTGAAGCCGGGGACAGGGCCGAGCAGTACTTC. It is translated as CASSEAGDRAEQYF.

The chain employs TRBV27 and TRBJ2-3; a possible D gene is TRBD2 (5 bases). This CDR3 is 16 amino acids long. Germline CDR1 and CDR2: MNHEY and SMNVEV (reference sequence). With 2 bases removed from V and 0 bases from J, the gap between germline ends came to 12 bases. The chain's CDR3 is CASSLGGGSSTDTQYF. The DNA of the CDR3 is TGTGCCAGCAGTTTAGGAGGCGGATCGAGCACAGATACGCAGTATTTT.

In nucleotides, the CDR3 is TGTGCCAGCAGTGAATCCTCCCTGGGTTTCAGTCAGCCCCAGCATTTT. Protein sequence: CASSESSLGFSQPQHF. The chain employs TRBV25-1 and TRBJ1-5; no clear D. Per the germline V gene, CDR1 is MGHDK and CDR2 is SYGVNS. The CDR3 is made up of 16 amino acids. With 1 base removed from V and 6 bases from J, the gap between germline ends came to 16 bases.

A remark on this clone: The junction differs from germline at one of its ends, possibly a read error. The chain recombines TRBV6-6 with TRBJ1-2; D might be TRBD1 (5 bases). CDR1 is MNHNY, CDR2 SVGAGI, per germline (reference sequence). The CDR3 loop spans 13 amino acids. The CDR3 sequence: CASSDSGTGGYTF. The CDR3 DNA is TGTGCCAGCAGTGACTCGGGGACTGGTGGCTACACCTTC.

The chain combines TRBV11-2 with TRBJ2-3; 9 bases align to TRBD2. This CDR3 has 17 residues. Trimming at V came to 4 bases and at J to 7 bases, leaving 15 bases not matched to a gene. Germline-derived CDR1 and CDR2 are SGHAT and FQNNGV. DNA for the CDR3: TGTGCCAGCAGCTACAGAGGGGTGGCGGGAGGGGTGAATACGCAGTATTTT. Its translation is CASSYRGVAGGVNTQYF.

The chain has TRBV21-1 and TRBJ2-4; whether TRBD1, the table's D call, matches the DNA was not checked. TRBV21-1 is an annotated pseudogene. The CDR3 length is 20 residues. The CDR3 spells CASSKGAGGEIVQFKNIQYF. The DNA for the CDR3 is TGTGCCAGCAGCAAAGGGGCAGGGGGAGAGATAGTCCAGTTTAAAAACATTCAGTACTTC.

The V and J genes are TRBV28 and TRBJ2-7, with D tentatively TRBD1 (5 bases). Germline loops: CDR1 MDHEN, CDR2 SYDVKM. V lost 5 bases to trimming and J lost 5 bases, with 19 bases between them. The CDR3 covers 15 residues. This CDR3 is CASSTRVALKDEQYF. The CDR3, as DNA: TGTGCCAGCAGTACCAGGGTAGCCCTTAAGGACGAGCAGTACTTC. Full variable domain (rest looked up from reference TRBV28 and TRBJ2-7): DVKVTQSSRYLVKRTGEKVFLECVQDMDHENMFWYRQDPGLGLRLIYFSYDVKMKEKGDIPEGYSVSREKKERFSLILESASTNQTSMYLCASSTRVALKDEQYFGPGTRLTVT.

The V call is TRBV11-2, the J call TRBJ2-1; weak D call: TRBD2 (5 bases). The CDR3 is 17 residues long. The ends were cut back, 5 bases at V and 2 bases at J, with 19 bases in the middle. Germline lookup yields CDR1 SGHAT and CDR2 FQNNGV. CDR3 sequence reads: CASSIPSISGPYNEQFF. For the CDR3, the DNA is TGTGCCAGCAGCATACCGTCAATAAGCGGCCCCTACAATGAGCAGTTCTTC.

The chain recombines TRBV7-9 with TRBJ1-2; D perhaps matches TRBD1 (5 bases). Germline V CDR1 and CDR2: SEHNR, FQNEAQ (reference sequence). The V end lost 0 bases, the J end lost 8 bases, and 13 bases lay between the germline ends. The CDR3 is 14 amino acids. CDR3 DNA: TGTGCCAGCAGCTTAGCGGGGACGTCCGGGGGCTACACCTTC. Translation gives CASSLAGTSGGYTF.

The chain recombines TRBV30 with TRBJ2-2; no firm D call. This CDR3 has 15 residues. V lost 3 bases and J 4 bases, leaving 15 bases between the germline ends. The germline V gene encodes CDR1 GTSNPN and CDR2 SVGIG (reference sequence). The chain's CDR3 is CAWRGGVSGTGELFF. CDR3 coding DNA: TGTGCCTGGAGGGGCGGTGTCTCGGGCACCGGGGAGCTGTTTTTT.

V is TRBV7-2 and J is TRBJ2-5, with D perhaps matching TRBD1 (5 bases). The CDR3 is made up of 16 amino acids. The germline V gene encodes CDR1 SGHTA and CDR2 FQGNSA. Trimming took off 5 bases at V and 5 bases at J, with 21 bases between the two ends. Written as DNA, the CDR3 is TGTGCCAGCAGCCCCCAGGGTTCGAGTGGATTCGAGACCCAGTACTTC. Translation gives CASSPQGSSGFETQYF.

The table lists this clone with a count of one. The CDR3 is CASSLKSPETQYF. Written as DNA, the CDR3 is TGTGCCAGCAGTTTAAAATCCCCAGAGACCCAGTACTTC. The rearrangement joins TRBV28 to TRBJ2-5; no clear D gene. The V end was cut by 2 bases, the J end by 4 bases, with 8 bases between. Per germline, CDR1 MDHEN and CDR2 SYDVKM. This CDR3 is built from 13 residues.

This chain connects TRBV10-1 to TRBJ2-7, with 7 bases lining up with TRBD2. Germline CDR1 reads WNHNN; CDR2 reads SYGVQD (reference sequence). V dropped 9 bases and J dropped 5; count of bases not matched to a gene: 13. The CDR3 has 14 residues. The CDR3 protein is CARGPGTMWNEQYF. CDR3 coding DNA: TGCGCCAGGGGTCCCGGGACTATGTGGAACGAGCAGTACTTC.

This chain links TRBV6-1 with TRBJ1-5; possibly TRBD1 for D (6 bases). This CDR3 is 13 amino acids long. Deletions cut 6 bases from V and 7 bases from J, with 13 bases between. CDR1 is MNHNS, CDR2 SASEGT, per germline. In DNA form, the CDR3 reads TGTGCCAGCAGGCGAGCAGGGACACAGCCCCAGCATTTT. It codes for CASRRAGTQPQHF.

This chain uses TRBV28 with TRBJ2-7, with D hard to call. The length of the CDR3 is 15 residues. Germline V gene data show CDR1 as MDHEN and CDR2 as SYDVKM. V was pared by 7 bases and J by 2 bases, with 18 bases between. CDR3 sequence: CASKGEATNPYEQYF. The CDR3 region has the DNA TGTGCCAGCAAGGGCGAGGCGACCAACCCCTACGAGCAGTACTTC.

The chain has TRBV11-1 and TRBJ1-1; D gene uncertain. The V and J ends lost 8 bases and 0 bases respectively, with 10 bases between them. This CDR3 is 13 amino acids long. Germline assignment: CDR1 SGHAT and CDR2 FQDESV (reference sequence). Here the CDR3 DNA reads TGTGCCAGCCAACAACTTATGAACACTGAAGCTTTCTTT. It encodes CASQQLMNTEAFF.

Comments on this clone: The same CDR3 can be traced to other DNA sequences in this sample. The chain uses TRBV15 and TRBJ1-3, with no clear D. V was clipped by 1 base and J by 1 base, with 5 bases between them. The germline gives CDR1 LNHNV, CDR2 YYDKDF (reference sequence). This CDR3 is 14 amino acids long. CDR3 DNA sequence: TGTGCCACCAGCAGAGGATCGTCTGGAAACACCATATATTTT. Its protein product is CATSRGSSGNTIYF.

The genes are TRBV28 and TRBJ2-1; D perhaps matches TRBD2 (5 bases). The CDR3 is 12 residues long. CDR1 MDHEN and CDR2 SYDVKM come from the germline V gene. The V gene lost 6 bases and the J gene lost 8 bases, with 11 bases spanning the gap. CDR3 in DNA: TGTGCCAGCAGCCTGGGGAGCTATGAGCAGTTCTTC. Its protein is CASSLGSYEQFF.

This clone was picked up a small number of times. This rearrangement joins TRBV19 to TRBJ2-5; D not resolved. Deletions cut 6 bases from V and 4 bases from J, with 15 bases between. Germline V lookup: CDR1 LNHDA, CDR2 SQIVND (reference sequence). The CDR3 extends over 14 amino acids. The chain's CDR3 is CASSDPASRETQYF. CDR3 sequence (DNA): TGTGCCAGTAGCGATCCCGCGAGTCGAGAGACCCAGTACTTC.

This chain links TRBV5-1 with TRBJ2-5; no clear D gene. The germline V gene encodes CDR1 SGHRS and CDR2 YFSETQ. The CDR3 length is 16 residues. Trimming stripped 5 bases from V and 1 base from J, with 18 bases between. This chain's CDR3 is CASSNSVDQPQETQYF. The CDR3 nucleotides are TGCGCCAGCAGTAATTCAGTTGATCAACCCCAAGAGACCCAGTACTTC.

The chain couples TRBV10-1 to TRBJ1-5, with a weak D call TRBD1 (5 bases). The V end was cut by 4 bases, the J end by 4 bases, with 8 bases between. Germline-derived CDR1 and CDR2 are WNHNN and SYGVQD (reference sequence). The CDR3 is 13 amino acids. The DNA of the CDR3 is TGCGCCAGCAGTGCGGAGGGGAATCAGCCCCAGCATTTT. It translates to CASSAEGNQPQHF.

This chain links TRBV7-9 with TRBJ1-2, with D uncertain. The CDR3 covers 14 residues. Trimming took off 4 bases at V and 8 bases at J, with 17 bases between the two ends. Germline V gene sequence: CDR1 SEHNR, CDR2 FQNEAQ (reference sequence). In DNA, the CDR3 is TGTGCCAGCAGCTCCGCCTGGAGACTGGGAGGCTACACCTTC. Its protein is CASSSAWRLGGYTF.

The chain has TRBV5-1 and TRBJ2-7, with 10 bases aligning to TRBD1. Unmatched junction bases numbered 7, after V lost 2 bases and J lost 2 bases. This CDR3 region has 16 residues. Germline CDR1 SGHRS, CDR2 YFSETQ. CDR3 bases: TGCGCCAGCAGCTTATTTTTGGGGACAGGGGCCTACGAGCAGTACTTC. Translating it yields CASSLFLGTGAYEQYF.

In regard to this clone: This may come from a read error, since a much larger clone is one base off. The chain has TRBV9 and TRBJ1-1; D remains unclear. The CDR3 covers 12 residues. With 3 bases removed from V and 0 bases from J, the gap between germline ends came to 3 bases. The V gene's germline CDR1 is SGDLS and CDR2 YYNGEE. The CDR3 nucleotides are TGTGCCAGCAGCGGACTGAACACTGAAGCTTTCTTT. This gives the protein CASSGLNTEAFF. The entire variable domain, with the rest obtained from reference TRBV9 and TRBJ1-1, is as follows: DSGVTQTPKHLITATGQRVTLRCSPRSGDLSVYWYQQSLDQGLQFLIQYYNGEERAKGNILERFSAQQFPDLHSELNLSSLELGDSALYFCASSGLNTEAFFGQGTRLTVV.